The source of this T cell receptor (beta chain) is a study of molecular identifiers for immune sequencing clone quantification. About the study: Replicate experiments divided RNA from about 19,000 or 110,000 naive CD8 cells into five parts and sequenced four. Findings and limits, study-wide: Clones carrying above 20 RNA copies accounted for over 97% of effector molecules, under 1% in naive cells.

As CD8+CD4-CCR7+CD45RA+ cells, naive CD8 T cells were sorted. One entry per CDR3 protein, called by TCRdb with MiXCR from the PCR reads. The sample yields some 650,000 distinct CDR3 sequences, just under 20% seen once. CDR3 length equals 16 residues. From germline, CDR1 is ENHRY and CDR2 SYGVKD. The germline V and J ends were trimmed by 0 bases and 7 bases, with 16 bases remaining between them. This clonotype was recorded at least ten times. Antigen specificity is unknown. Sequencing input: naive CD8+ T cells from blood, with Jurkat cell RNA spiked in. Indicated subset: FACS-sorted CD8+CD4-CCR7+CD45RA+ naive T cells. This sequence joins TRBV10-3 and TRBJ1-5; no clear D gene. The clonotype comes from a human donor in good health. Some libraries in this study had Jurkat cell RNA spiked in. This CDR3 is CAISESWSGTGQPQHF. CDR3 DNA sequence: TGTGCCATCAGTGAGTCGTGGTCCGGAACGGGACAGCCCCAGCATTTT.